One sample yielded the 12 T cell receptor beta chains listed below, sequenced in a study of T cell changes during pregnancy in multiple sclerosis. Assay: immunoSEQ multiplex PCR; the TCRdb copy retains only in-frame clones and omits some. The table has approximately 44,000 clones, about nine tenths seen once. The specimen was CD4+ T cells from peripheral blood mononuclear cells, collected in the second trimester of pregnancy. The receptor set was obtained from a female donor in good health, enrolled as a control in a pregnancy study.

The table lists this clone with a few counts. The chain joins TRBV7-9 to TRBJ1-1; the D is unclear. Trimming stripped 7 bases from V and 6 bases from J, with 15 bases between. This CDR3 spans 13 amino acids. Germline CDR1 is SEHNR and CDR2 is FQNEAQ (reference sequence). This CDR3 is CASTYRGSPEAFF. Written as DNA, the CDR3 is TGTGCCAGCACCTATCGCGGGAGCCCTGAAGCTTTCTTT.

The chain carries TRBV6-5 and TRBJ2-7; TRBD1 agrees at 11 bases. The CDR3 is made up of 13 amino acids. Trimming removed 5 bases from V and 8 bases from J; junction bases left unmatched: 5. Looked up from germline, CDR1 is MNHEY and CDR2 is SVGAGI. CDR3 protein: CASSPGQGAKQYF. The CDR3 DNA sequence: TGTGCCAGCAGTCCCGGACAGGGGGCTAAGCAGTACTTC.

The J gene is TRBJ2-7, the V gene TRBV7-8, with 7 bases identical to TRBD2. The CDR3 contains 14 residues. Germline CDR1 and CDR2: SGHVS and FQNEAQ. J was trimmed by 7 bases and V by 3 bases; bases with no gene match: 9. The CDR3 reads CASSFERDLGEQYF. The CDR3, as DNA: TGTGCCAGCAGCTTCGAGCGGGATTTAGGAGAGCAGTACTTC.

The chain joins TRBV7-9 to TRBJ1-1, with 7 bases matching TRBD1. Trimming removed 4 bases from V and 1 base from J; junction bases left unmatched: 6. Germline V lookup: CDR1 SEHNR, CDR2 FQNEAQ (reference sequence). CDR3 length: 15 amino acids. Here the CDR3 reads CASSSTGTANTEAFF. The CDR3 nucleotides are TGTGCCAGCAGCTCGACCGGGACAGCGAACACTGAAGCTTTCTTT.

The CDR3 region has the DNA TGTGCCAGCAGCTCCACCCGGGCTAGCGGGGCCACAGATACGCAGTATTTT. Its protein is CASSSTRASGATDTQYF. This chain connects TRBV13 to TRBJ2-3; the match to TRBD2 covers 9 bases. The CDR3 is 17 residues long. CDR1 is PRHDT, CDR2 FYEKMQ, per germline (reference sequence). The trim removed 4 bases at V and 2 bases at J, leaving 10 bases unmatched.

The chain combines TRBV19 with TRBJ2-6, with D possibly being TRBD2 (6 bases). Trimming stripped 4 bases from V and 1 base from J, with 8 bases between. Germline loops: CDR1 LNHDA, CDR2 SQIVND (reference sequence). This CDR3 region has 15 residues. The CDR3 DNA reads TGTGCCAGTAGTAGGGGACTTTCTGGGGCCAACGTCCTGACTTTC. This sequence encodes CASSRGLSGANVLTF.

Only one count was recorded for this clone. The rearrangement uses TRBV6-5 and TRBJ2-3, with D possibly being TRBD2 (5 bases). The germline V and J ends were trimmed by 6 bases and 2 bases, with 9 bases remaining between them. CDR1 and CDR2 from the germline V gene are MNHEY and SVGAGI. This CDR3 has 13 residues. CDR3 sequence reads: CASRPTTTDTQYF. CDR3 in DNA: TGTGCCAGCAGACCGACTACCACAGATACGCAGTATTTT.

The chain employs TRBV27 and TRBJ2-1; a possible D gene is TRBD1 (5 bases). Trimming took off 1 base at V and 5 bases at J, with 9 bases between the two ends. CDR3 size: 14 residues. Germline loops: CDR1 MNHEY, CDR2 SMNVEV (reference sequence). The CDR3, as DNA: TGTGCCAGCAGTTTATTTTCAGGGAACAATGAGCAGTTCTTC. As protein: CASSLFSGNNEQFF.

The chain couples TRBV4-3 to TRBJ2-1; D is unresolved. The CDR3 extends over 17 amino acids. V was clipped by 0 bases and J by 2 bases, with 14 bases between them. CDR1 is LGHNA and CDR2 is YSLEER in the germline V gene. The CDR3 DNA is TGCGCCAGCAGCCAAGACGGCACTATCCGAGCCTACAATGAGCAGTTCTTC. Residues: CASSQDGTIRAYNEQFF.

The chain couples TRBV7-3 to TRBJ2-1; TRBD1 might be the D (5 bases). The germline V and J ends were trimmed by 0 bases and 10 bases, with 13 bases remaining between them. Germline V gives CDR1 SGHTA, CDR2 FQGTGA. This CDR3 contains 14 residues. The CDR3: CASSLTPSQEEQFF. CDR3 sequence (DNA): TGTGCCAGCAGCTTAACTCCATCACAGGAGGAGCAGTTCTTC.

This clone was detected once. The chain employs TRBV29-1 and TRBJ2-3; 7 positions agree with TRBD2. The germline CDR1 and CDR2 sequences are SQVTM and ANQGSEA. The length of the CDR3 is 12 residues. CDR3 in DNA: TGCAGGGCCCGGGGGGGCACAGATACGCAGTATTTT. Translation gives CRARGGTDTQYF.

This chain connects TRBV11-2 to TRBJ2-7, with 11 bases fitting TRBD2. Germline V gene sequence: CDR1 SGHAT, CDR2 FQNNGV. The CDR3 totals 15 residues. Unmatched junction bases numbered 3, after V lost 2 bases and J lost 3 bases. The CDR3 DNA reads as TGTGCCAGCAGCTTATACGGGACTAGCGGCTACGAGCAGTACTTC. Translating it yields CASSLYGTSGYEQYF.